The subject of this entry is one T cell receptor (beta chain). This clone appeared many times. What antigen it recognizes has not been identified. Qualities for individual bases were not recorded, and no much larger clone is one base off. Inclusive of the bounding cysteine and phenylalanine, the CDR3 is 15 residues long. Just CDR3 DNA is preserved here, 45 bases in frame from base 1. Per the germline V gene (reference sequence), GTSNPN is the CDR1 and SVGIG is the CDR2. The germline V and J ends show losses of 5 bases and 1 base respectively, and no gene match explains 4 bases of the junction. Library creation used the immunoSEQ multiplex PCR assay. A mixture of 60 forward primers for TCR Vbeta segments and 13 reverse primers for TCR Jbeta segments was used in the multiplex PCR. A multiplex PCR assay on genomic DNA amplified the CDR3 region of rearranged TCR beta genes. On the Illumina HiSeq System, the amplified TCR beta libraries were sequenced as 87-base-pair reads. Per the authors' processing: Across the 640 or so repertoires, a later analysis counted some 80 million unique TCR beta chains, roughly 11 million of which were shared by at least two donors. Raw reads were error-corrected and collapsed into unique sequences with a nearest-neighbor algorithm that merged closely related sequences to remove PCR and sequencing errors. Alignment of CDR3 sequences to IMGT reference sequences was used to assign V, D and J gene segments. For a sequence to be retained, a match of at least six nucleotides to both a V gene segment and a J gene segment was required. Rearrangements were called productive when the CDR3 lacked stop codons and stayed in frame with V and J; all others were non-productive. CDR3 was defined according to IMGT convention as the region running from the second conserved V-encoded cysteine to the conserved J-encoded phenylalanine. In an earlier analysis of approximately 590 of the donors, sequences lacking an unambiguous match to a single V gene segment were excluded. In an earlier analysis of around 600 of the donors, V segments were called functional above 56.7% productive rearrangements and were called segregating when the between-donor standard deviation exceeded 5%. To diagnose cytomegalovirus status from the catalog of TCR beta chain sequences, a statistical classification framework was built. V and J gene assignment, in a later analysis, came from comparing TCR nucleotide sequences with IMGT/GENE-DB human TR gene sequences. Using the TCRdist pipeline, a later analysis assigned CDR3 sequences along with most-parsimonious VDJ recombination scenarios. In a later analysis, each TCR beta chain was defined by its CDR3 amino acid sequence together with its V-gene family, and reads lacking a unique V-gene family were excluded. In a later analysis, 450 to 600 highly shared, low-generation-probability nucleotide sequences were removed to address suspected cross-contamination and a sequencing artifact. For each public chain, a later analysis derived a clonal expansion index from normalized ranks of inferred template counts within each repertoire. In a later analysis, generation probabilities were computed with a VDJ recombination model fitted to out-of-frame rearrangements, and the resulting probabilities were checked against IGoR. Hypergeometric tests were used in a later analysis to score TCR-TCR, TCR-HLA and TCR-CMV co-occurrence, with a repertoire-size bias correction applied to the TCR pairs. In a later analysis, false discovery rates were estimated by permuting HLA or CMV assignments 20 times. In a later analysis, co-occurring TCRs were grouped with DBSCAN, and TCRdist sequence similarity was added when clustering was performed within HLA-allele-positive subsets. Repertoires with fewer than 30,000 or more than 120,000 public chains were left out of co-occurrence clustering, as were about 5 repertoires with anomalous nucleotide sharing. Here the immuneACCESS table is served through TCRdb, limited to in-frame sequences with V and J called. Missing clones are a known gap in these copies; in checked studies unresolved V genes cover under half, and the rest lacks a known reason. That table is the source of V, J and clone size, and D and trimming were worked out from the DNA. Here the sample has approximately 170,000 clones; roughly 80% occur a single time. Approximately 2.3% of the sample belongs to the ten largest clones.

This specimen belongs to a study of cytomegalovirus exposure and HLA in healthy donors listed by TCRdb under 2017. In terms of the full investigation: An earlier analysis of approximately 590 of the donors reported approximately 270 Gb of sequence data and 100 million to 130 million unique TCR beta sequences from roughly 180 million T cells. Roughly 300 gigabases of sequencing data and about 92 million unique TCR sequences made up an early release that covered nearly 650 HLA-typed donors. Of the approximately 400 genotyped donors, 65% to 90% fell in the genetic ancestry cluster associated with self-reported Caucasian donors. The study aimed to test whether signatures of past pathogen exposure could be identified by cataloging public T cell receptors. The study profiled the T cell repertoires of approximately 700 subjects by immunosequencing and related them to cytomegalovirus serostatus. A separate validation cohort of approximately 130 different subjects was used in addition to the approximately 610-subject first cohort. To predict cytomegalovirus infection status, the study brought together high-throughput TCR immunosequencing, statistical association of individual TCRs with disease status, and machine learning. In a later analysis, previously published TCR beta repertoires from about 640 donors were re-analyzed and high-resolution HLA genotyping was added so that TCR occurrence patterns could be studied. Rather than drawing on any new phenotypic data, the later analysis identified candidate immune exposures from TCR beta sequences and the way those sequences occurred across donors. An earlier analysis of fewer than 700 of the donors applied high-throughput TCR beta sequencing to assess whether each TCR beta V gene segment acted as functional or pseudogenic. Alongside the repertoire data, information on donor age, sex, ethnicity and CMV serostatus was compiled. A later genetic analysis used genome-wide SNP genotypes for about 65% of the roughly 670 donors, treating that subset as a discovery cohort. All discovery cohort repertoires had been generated on a single sequencing platform. Class I and class II HLA loci were covered by the typing at four-digit resolution. Typing coverage varied by locus: about 629-640 donors for A, B, C, DRB1 and DQB1; roughly 560 for DQA1; about 570 for DPA1; 400 to 480 for DPB1. Roughly five DR-DQ haplotypes were handled as single units for association and clustering, since linkage in the cohort was strong. Among some 400 genotyped donors of the cohort, an average of about 240,000 unique TCR beta nucleotide sequences was sequenced per donor, of which roughly 17% were non-productive. Overall study results and their limits: Linkage disequilibrium might explain the correlated functional status among segregating V segments, but an unknown experimental factor could not be ruled out. The authors suggested that the approach could potentially be generalized to other disease states and immunological phenotypes. The study listed 150 to 200 TCR beta chains as associated with cytomegalovirus. In an earlier analysis of under 600 of the donors, most TCR beta V segments were observed in productive rearrangements about 87% or about 30% of the time, broadly matching IMGT annotations. Specific HLA alleles were associated with 16,951 TCR beta sequences at a false discovery rate of 0.05 in a later analysis. Across donors, most TCR sequences were observed very rarely, whereas some public TCRs were present in many individuals. A further reported finding was that TCR beta sequences accurately predicted the HLA-A and HLA-B alleles for most subjects in the first cohort. Because counts were too low, 15 or so rarely observed V segments, including chromosome 9 orphons, were excluded from the earlier analysis of some 590 of the donors. A later analysis found that most CMV-associated TCR beta chains appeared HLA-restricted, with HLA associations seemingly driven largely by CMV exposure. According to a later analysis, parvovirus B19, influenza, CMV and Epstein-Barr virus appeared linked to several top co-occurrence clusters. In this cohort, only TCR beta chains were sequenced, and detectable features were limited by the absence of alpha or paired-chain data. Some IMGT-functional V segments, including TRBV6-2 and TRBV6-3, could not be distinguished by the 87-base-pair reads and were therefore excluded. A group of highly shared sequence variants was considered likely to be a technical artifact of the sequencing pipeline. In a later analysis, HLA-associated TCR beta chains were found to be more clonally expanded and to have lower generation probabilities than equally common non-associated chains. The presence/absence analyses assumed that sequencing depth was roughly uniform across donors, and that assumption may not be true. In a later analysis, TCR association rates were found to vary across HLA loci, with the most associated TCRs seen for DRB1 alleles and the fewest for HLA-C alleles. In a later genetic analysis, fewer N-insertions in productive TCRs were reported among donors in an Asian-associated ancestry cluster than the roughly 700-donor mean. In vitro tests confirmed that a few of the cytomegalovirus-associated TCR beta chains recognize cytomegalovirus antigens. For the cohort, immune exposure information was limited to CMV serostatus. The classifier was reported to diagnose cytomegalovirus status with high specificity and sensitivity in both the original cohort and the validation cohort. Assigning TCR associations to individual alleles was difficult when HLA alleles, especially DR and DQ, strongly co-occurred. In a later genetic analysis, a missense DCLRE1C variant was associated with V-gene and J-gene trimming of TCR beta chains, and the association was replicated in an independent cohort. Because HLA typing was unavailable for some donors at each locus, only the typed subset was used in association tests.

The cohort comprised 670 or so healthy bone marrow donors. At the time of sampling, all cohort members were nominally healthy, though unrecorded immune exposures were likely present. The donor was CMV seronegative and belonged to the group of 352 seronegative cohort members. A peripheral blood sample was collected from each donor, and TCR beta sequencing was performed on peripheral blood mononuclear cells. Genomic DNA extraction from the blood cell samples was performed with the Qiagen DNeasy Blood Extraction Kit. The chain uses TRBV30 and TRBJ2-6, and 8 junction bases match TRBD1. The TCR comes from a male donor in good health and CMV-seronegative. Sequenced material: PBMCs. At the DNA level, the sequence is TGTGCCTGGGGACAGGGAGGATCTGGGGCCAACGTCCTGACTTTC. Translation gives CAWGQGGSGANVLTF.